This passage covers 20 T cell receptor beta chains from one sample sequenced in a study of radiotherapy plus CTLA-4 blockade in lung cancer (dated by TCRdb to 2017 to 2018). Preparation of the library involved the immunoSEQ multiplex PCR assay. Held by TCRdb, this immuneACCESS table contains in-frame sequences only and omits some clones. Under half of the omission traces to an unresolved V gene where checked; the cause of the rest is unknown. Within this sample are tens of thousands of clones, with about 72% of them counted one time only. Around 10% of the sample lies in the top ten. The source material was peripheral blood, sampled from a patient treated with radiotherapy plus ipilimumab. These receptors came from a human donor with non-small cell lung cancer who had stable disease on radiotherapy plus ipilimumab.

This CDR3 is CSVLGQFYGYTF. DNA for the CDR3: TGCAGCGTCCTCGGACAGTTCTATGGCTACACCTTC. This chain links TRBV29-1 with TRBJ1-2, with D possibly matching TRBD1 (6 bases). The germline V gene encodes CDR1 SQVTM and CDR2 ANQGSEA. V gave up 6 bases and J gave up 4 bases, with 12 bases separating them. The CDR3 contains 12 residues.

This clone was seen a handful of times. The V and J genes are TRBV7-9 and TRBJ1-4; the D gene is possibly TRBD1 (6 bases). The V end lost 4 bases, the J end lost 11 bases, and 17 bases lay between the germline ends. This CDR3 is built from 14 residues. Germline V gene data show CDR1 as SEHNR and CDR2 as FQNEAQ (reference sequence). The chain's CDR3 is CASSWTASRGKLFF. The CDR3 DNA reads as TGTGCCAGCAGCTGGACGGCTTCGAGGGGGAAACTGTTTTTT.

The chain uses TRBV19 and TRBJ2-2; D is uncertain. CDR3 length: 14 residues. V lost 3 bases and J 0 bases, leaving 5 bases between the germline ends. Per the germline V gene, CDR1 is LNHDA and CDR2 is SQIVND (reference sequence). The CDR3 loop reads CASSIRSNTGELFF. The CDR3 DNA is TGTGCCAGTAGTATCCGCTCGAACACCGGGGAGCTGTTTTTT.

V usage is TRBV11-2 and J usage is TRBJ1-2; D might be TRBD1 (5 bases). The V gene lost 0 bases and the J gene lost 5 bases, with 10 bases spanning the gap. The CDR3 extends over 14 amino acids. From germline, CDR1 is SGHAT and CDR2 FQNNGV. The CDR3 protein is CASSLDFRGYGYTF. The CDR3 bases are TGTGCCAGCAGCTTAGATTTTCGGGGGTATGGCTACACCTTC. Supplemented by reference TRBV11-2 and TRBJ1-2, the full variable domain reads EAGVAQSPRYKIIEKRQSVAFWCNPISGHATLYWYQQILGQGPKLLIQFQNNGVVDDSQLPKDRFSAERLKGVDSTLKIQPAKLEDSAVYLCASSLDFRGYGYTFGSGTRLTVV.

The chain combines TRBV27 with TRBJ2-3, with D unresolved. This CDR3 comprises 12 residues. V dropped 2 bases and J dropped 6 bases, with 6 bases sitting between them. Germline lookup yields CDR1 MNHEY and CDR2 SMNVEV (reference sequence). The CDR3 sequence: CASSLLGDTQYF. CDR3 nucleotides: TGTGCCAGCAGTTTACTAGGGGATACGCAGTATTTT.

The V and J genes are TRBV7-3 and TRBJ1-3, with 11 bases matching TRBD1. The CDR3 has 17 residues. V was pared by 5 bases and J by 2 bases, with 8 bases of the junction left unmatched. Germline V gives CDR1 SGHTA, CDR2 FQGTGA. CDR3 amino acids: CASSPWDRGSTGNTIYF. The CDR3 DNA reads TGTGCCAGCAGCCCCTGGGACAGGGGGTCGACTGGAAACACCATATATTTT. The full variable domain, in which reference TRBV7-3 and TRBJ1-3 provide the parts outside the CDR3, is GAGVSQTPSNKVTEKGKYVELRCDPISGHTALYWYRQSLGQGPEFLIYFQGTGAADDSGLPNDRFFAVRPEGSVSTLKIQRTERGDSAVYLCASSPWDRGSTGNTIYFGEGSWLTVV.

The chain carries TRBV19 and TRBJ1-2, with D uncertain. This CDR3 has 14 amino acids. Germline lookup yields CDR1 LNHDA and CDR2 SQIVND (reference sequence). Trimming took off 5 bases at V and 2 bases at J, with 12 bases between the two ends. CDR3 loop: CASSPRNYNYGYTF. The DNA of the CDR3 is TGTGCCAGTAGTCCCCGTAACTACAACTATGGCTACACCTTC.

V is TRBV28 and J is TRBJ2-2; TRBD1 aligns across 7 bases. Per germline, CDR1 MDHEN and CDR2 SYDVKM. The CDR3 runs to 16 residues. The V segment lost 5 bases and the J segment 4 bases; nucleotides outside the gene matches: 10. In nucleotides, the CDR3 is TGTGCCAGCAGTCCCTCGACAGGGAGAGGCACCGGGGAGCTGTTTTTT. Its protein is CASSPSTGRGTGELFF.

V and J are TRBV7-9 and TRBJ1-6, with unresolved D. V shed 3 bases and J shed 0 bases, with 12 bases lying between them. The CDR3 runs to 17 residues. CDR1 and CDR2 (germline): SEHNR, FQNEAQ (reference sequence). As DNA, the CDR3 is TGTGCCAGCAGCTTCCGGATGGGGAGCTCCTATAATTCACCCCTCCACTTT. As protein: CASSFRMGSSYNSPLHF.

This clone was seen a few times. The chain joins TRBV19 to TRBJ1-2; 10 bases agree with TRBD1. The V gene's germline CDR1 is LNHDA and CDR2 SQIVND (reference sequence). V lost 5 bases, J lost 4 bases, and 13 bases stayed unmatched. The CDR3 consists of 17 residues. The CDR3 loop is CASSGRTGGEAAYGYTF. CDR3 bases: TGTGCCAGTAGTGGAAGGACAGGGGGGGAGGCGGCCTATGGCTACACCTTC. The variable domain in full, completed from reference TRBV19 and TRBJ1-2, reads DGGITQSPKYLFRKEGQNVTLSCEQNLNHDAMYWYRQDPGQGLRLIYYSQIVNDFQKGDIAEGYSVSREKKESFPLTVTSAQKNPTAFYLCASSGRTGGEAAYGYTFGSGTRLTVV.

V is TRBV19 and J is TRBJ1-2, with TRBD1 identical over 8 bases. The CDR3 consists of 15 residues. Per germline, CDR1 LNHDA and CDR2 SQIVND (reference sequence). The V and J ends lost 3 bases and 7 bases, in that order; junction bases with no gene match: 10. DNA of the CDR3: TGTGCCAGTAGTATTCGGACAGGGTATGTCTTTGGCTACACCTTC. It codes for CASSIRTGYVFGYTF.

The genes are TRBV9 and TRBJ1-3; a weak D match, TRBD1 (5 bases). The CDR3 loop spans 17 amino acids. Germline assignment: CDR1 SGDLS and CDR2 YYNGEE. V was trimmed by 3 bases and J by 3 bases, leaving 19 bases between them. CDR3 coding DNA: TGTGCCAGCAGCGCTGGGGTTGGAGGGGTACGTGGAAACACCATATATTTT. Protein product: CASSAGVGGVRGNTIYF.

The chain couples TRBV5-4 to TRBJ2-3; no clear D. CDR3 length equals 12 residues. The V end lost 1 base, the J end lost 5 bases, and 5 bases lay between the germline ends. From germline, CDR1 is SGHNT and CDR2 YYREEE (reference sequence). The CDR3 spells CASSLLRDTQYF. In DNA, the CDR3 is TGTGCCAGCAGCTTGCTTAGAGATACGCAGTATTTT.

The chain couples TRBV5-1 to TRBJ2-1; 13 bases are shared with TRBD2. Unmatched junction bases numbered 10, after V lost 3 bases and J lost 7 bases. The germline gives CDR1 SGHRS, CDR2 YFSETQ. The CDR3 has 17 amino acids. The CDR3 reads CASSSSPGLAGLNEQFF. The CDR3 bases are TGCGCCAGCAGCTCCTCACCGGGACTAGCGGGGTTGAATGAGCAGTTCTTC.

This chain joins TRBV7-7 and TRBJ2-1; D is possibly TRBD2 (6 bases). Germline CDR1 SSHAT, CDR2 FNYEAQ (reference sequence). The CDR3 contains 14 residues. Trimming stripped 0 bases from V and 3 bases from J, with 6 bases between. The CDR3 nucleotides are TGTGCCAGCAGCTTAGCGGGGGGCTACAATGAGCAGTTCTTC. Translation: CASSLAGGYNEQFF.

V is TRBV7-2 and J is TRBJ1-1; possible D gene TRBD1, 5 bases. CDR3 length: 14 amino acids. The germline V and J ends were trimmed by 7 bases and 0 bases, with 12 bases remaining between them. The germline CDR1 and CDR2 sequences are SGHTA and FQGNSA. The CDR3, as DNA: TGTGCCAGCACCTCGACAGCCTTGAACACTGAAGCTTTCTTT. It translates to CASTSTALNTEAFF.

This clone was detected a few times. The CDR3 sequence is CASSSPWTGNEKLFF. As DNA, the CDR3 is TGTGCCAGCAGCTCACCGTGGACAGGGAATGAAAAACTGTTTTTT. V usage is TRBV7-9 and J usage is TRBJ1-4; 8 bases agree with TRBD1. V shed 4 bases, J shed 5 bases, and the junction held 6 bases outside the gene matches. This CDR3 spans 15 amino acids. CDR1 and CDR2 from the germline V gene are SEHNR and FQNEAQ (reference sequence). Full variable domain (missing parts from reference TRBV7-9 and TRBJ1-4): DTGVSQNPRHKITKRGQNVTFRCDPISEHNRLYWYRQTLGQGPEFLTYFQNEAQLEKSRLLSDRFSAERPKGSFSTLEIQRTEQGDSAMYLCASSSPWTGNEKLFFGSGTQLSVL.

This clone was seen a few times. A junction boundary mismatches the germline segment, possibly from a read error. V gene TRBV6-4 combines with J gene TRBJ1-1; the D gene is possibly TRBD1 (5 bases). The CDR3 covers 14 residues. Germline lookup yields CDR1 MRHNA and CDR2 SNTAGT. CDR3 in DNA: TGTGCCAGCAGTTTAACGTCAGGGAACACTGATGCTTTCTTT. Its translation is CASSLTSGNTDAFF.

This rearrangement joins TRBV21-1 to TRBJ2-1. TRBV21-1 is assigned pseudogene status. The CDR3 is 17 amino acids. The CDR3 region has the DNA TGTGCCAGCAGCAAAGCGCTGGAAGGGTCGACCTACAATGAGCAGTTCTTC. Its translation: CASSKALEGSTYNEQFF.

This chain joins TRBV30 and TRBJ1-4; a weak D match, TRBD1 (6 bases). Trimming pared 3 bases from V and 4 bases from J, leaving 12 bases between. This CDR3 region has 14 residues. The germline CDR1 and CDR2 sequences are GTSNPN and SVGIG (reference sequence). The chain's CDR3 is CAWRQGLFNEKLFF. The CDR3 coding sequence is TGTGCCTGGAGACAGGGTCTTTTTAATGAAAAACTGTTTTTT.